Sequencing of this T cell receptor beta chain was carried out in a study of metastatic and nonmetastatic thyroid tumors (TCRdb year 2020). Background for the entire study: Repertoires from peripheral blood and from tumor or nodule tissue samples of malignant and benign thyroid patients were compared.

The method behind the library was PCR. The reads were generated on an Illumina HiSeq 4000. High-throughput sequencing was used to profile the TCR beta-chain CDR3 region of every patient. The original methods were these. Drawing on CDR3 differences between clinicopathological groups, the researchers built a classifier meant to tell apart patients with distant-metastatic papillary thyroid cancer. Repertoire diversity was assessed with the Shannon index, and tumor-blood repertoire similarity with the Morisita-Horn index. Clones were called with MiXCR by TCRdb after fastp trimmed the public reads at Q25, and only in-frame beta chains were retained. The authors' filters were not applied to this entry. Counted in this sample were some 90,000 clones; roughly 8.6% of them appeared once. In total, the top ten clones hold 8.8% of the sample. Study-level results and caveats: In both blood and tumor samples, TCR beta diversity was reported to be significantly higher in malignant tumors than in benign nodules.

Concerning this clone itself: Its antigen specificity is not known. Within one base of it there is no much larger clone, and no base qualities were kept.

Inclusive of the bounding cysteine and phenylalanine, the CDR3 is 16 residues long. Only the CDR3 part of the read is kept: 48 bases, read in frame from the first base. From a lookup of the germline V gene, CDR1 and CDR2 are SQVTM and ANQGSEA. Trimming accounts for 0 bases at V and 2 bases at J, while the number of junction bases matched to no gene is 6. No treatment had been received by any patient before thyroid surgery. Patient clinical samples collected from the early 2010s to the late 2010s were retrospectively analysed using T-cell receptor beta sequencing. The sample taken for sequencing was blood. This sequence uses TRBV29-1 and TRBJ2-3; 9 bases in between match TRBD2. The receptor comes from a female donor with papillary thyroid cancer or a benign thyroid nodule (not recorded which). Some clones in this sample may be carry-over from other donors' samples. In nucleotides, the sequence is TGCAGCGTTGAAGATGAGCGGGGGGTCAACACAGATACGCAGTATTTT. Its translation reads: CSVEDERGVNTDTQYF.